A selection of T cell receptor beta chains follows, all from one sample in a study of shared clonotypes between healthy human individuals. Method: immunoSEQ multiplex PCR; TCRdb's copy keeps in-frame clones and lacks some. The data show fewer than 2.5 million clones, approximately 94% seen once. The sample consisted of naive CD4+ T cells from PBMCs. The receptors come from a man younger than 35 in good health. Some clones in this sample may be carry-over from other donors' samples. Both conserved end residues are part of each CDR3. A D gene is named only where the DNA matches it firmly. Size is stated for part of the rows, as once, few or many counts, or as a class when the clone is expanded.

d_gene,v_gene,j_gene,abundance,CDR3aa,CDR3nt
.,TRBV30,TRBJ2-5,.,CAGMGSVIQETQYF,TGTGCCGGAATGGGTAGCGTAATCCAAGAGACCCAGTACTTC
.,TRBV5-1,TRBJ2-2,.,CASSSKGTGELFF,TGCGCCAGCAGCTCTAAAGGTACCGGGGAGCTGTTTTTT
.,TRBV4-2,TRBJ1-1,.,CASSHGVRGGTEAFF,TGTGCCAGCAGCCACGGAGTAAGGGGTGGCACTGAAGCTTTCTTT
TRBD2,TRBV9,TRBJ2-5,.,CASSVSGRVQETQYF,TGTGCCAGCAGCGTCAGCGGGAGGGTTCAAGAGACCCAGTACTTC
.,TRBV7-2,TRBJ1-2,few,CASSLATAYGYTF,TGTGCCAGCAGCTTAGCAACAGCCTATGGCTACACCTTC
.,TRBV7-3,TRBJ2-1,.,CASSFVGGRNDEQFF,TGTGCCAGCAGCTTTGTTGGGGGGCGGAACGATGAGCAGTTCTTC
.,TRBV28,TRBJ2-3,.,CASSFWADTQYF,TGTGCCAGCAGTTTTTGGGCAGATACGCAGTATTTT
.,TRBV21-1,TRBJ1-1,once,CASSCGTGRNTEAFF,TGTGCCAGCAGCTGCGGGACAGGCCGGAACACTGAAGCTTTCTTT
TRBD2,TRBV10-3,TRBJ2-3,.,CAIRLSGTPGTDTQYF,TGTGCCATCAGACTAAGCGGGACCCCTGGCACAGATACGCAGTATTTT
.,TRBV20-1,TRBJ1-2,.,CSASRLDQTF,TGCAGTGCTAGCCGGCTGGACCAAACCTTC
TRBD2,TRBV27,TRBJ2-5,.,CASSLGWASGRLGQETQYF,TGTGCCAGCAGTTTGGGGTGGGCTAGCGGGAGGCTGGGCCAAGAGACCCAGTACTTC
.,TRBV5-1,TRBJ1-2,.,CASSLGLYGYTF,TGCGCCAGCAGCTTGGGGCTCTATGGCTACACCTTC
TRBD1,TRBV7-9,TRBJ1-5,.,CASSPGTGQDQPQHF,TGTGCCAGCAGCCCCGGGACAGGGCAAGATCAGCCCCAGCATTTT
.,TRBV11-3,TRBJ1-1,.,CASSLGVNTEAFF,TGTGCCAGCAGCTTAGGGGTAAACACTGAAGCTTTCTTT
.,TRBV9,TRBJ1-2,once,CASSVAEGVQGGGYTF,TGTGCCAGCAGCGTAGCTGAAGGAGTCCAGGGAGGTGGCTACACCTTC
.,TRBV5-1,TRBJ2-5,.,CASSGRTAATETQYF,TGCGCCAGCAGCGGACGGACAGCGGCTACAGAGACCCAGTACTTC
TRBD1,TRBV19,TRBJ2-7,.,CASSDRVLFPPYEQYF,TGTGCCAGTTCGGACAGGGTTTTGTTCCCCCCCTACGAGCAGTACTTC
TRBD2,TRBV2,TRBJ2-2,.,CASSEIAGGRTGELFF,TGTGCCAGCAGTGAGATAGCGGGAGGTCGCACCGGGGAGCTGTTTTTT
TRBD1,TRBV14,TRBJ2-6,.,CASSQAGQGYFSGANVLTF,TGTGCCAGCAGCCAAGCCGGACAGGGTTACTTCTCTGGGGCCAACGTCCTGACTTTC
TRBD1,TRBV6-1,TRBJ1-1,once,CASSGGQGWTEAFF,TGTGCCAGCAGTGGGGGACAGGGCTGGACTGAAGCTTTCTTT
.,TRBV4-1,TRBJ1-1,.,CASSHYGRGETEAFF,TGCGCCAGCAGCCATTACGGGCGCGGGGAAACTGAAGCTTTCTTT
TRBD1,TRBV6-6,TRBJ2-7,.,CASRRTGNEQYF,TGTGCCAGCAGGAGGACAGGGAATGAGCAGTACTTC
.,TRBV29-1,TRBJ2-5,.,CSAYRPGGEETQYF,TGCAGCGCATACCGGCCAGGGGGGGAAGAGACCCAGTACTTC
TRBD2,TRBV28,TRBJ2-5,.,CASLLASGSRWYF,TGTGCCAGCCTATTGGCTAGCGGGAGTAGGTGGTACTTC
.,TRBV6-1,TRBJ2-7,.,CASSEPGASYEQYF,TGTGCCAGCAGTGAGCCAGGGGCCTCCTACGAGCAGTACTTC
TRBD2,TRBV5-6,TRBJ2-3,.,CASSSVAGNSSDTQYF,TGTGCCAGCAGCTCTGTAGCGGGGAATAGTTCAGATACGCAGTATTTT
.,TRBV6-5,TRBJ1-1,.,CASTKTVWGTEAFF,TGTGCCAGCACCAAGACAGTATGGGGCACTGAAGCTTTCTTT
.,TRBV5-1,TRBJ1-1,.,CASTRGETWGAANTEAFF,TGCGCCAGCACTCGGGGAGAGACCTGGGGGGCCGCGAACACTGAAGCTTTCTTT
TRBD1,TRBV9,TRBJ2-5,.,CASSVGTGGEETQYF,TGTGCCAGCAGCGTAGGAACAGGGGGCGAGGAGACCCAGTACTTC
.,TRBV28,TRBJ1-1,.,CASSTLTSEAFF,TGTGCCAGCAGTACCCTAACAAGTGAAGCTTTCTTT
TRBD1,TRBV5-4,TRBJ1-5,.,CASSSQGVNQPQHF,TGTGCCAGCAGCTCTCAGGGGGTCAATCAGCCCCAGCATTTT